Below are 9 T cell receptor beta chains sequenced from a single sample in a study of identical twins. TCRdb analysed the 5' RACE reads with MiXCR anew, one entry per CDR3 protein. Altogether some 260,000 distinct CDR3 sequences are present, about 14% being singletons, with the ten largest covering around 8.9%. The material sequenced was memory (CD45RO+) T cells sorted from blood. These receptors came from a woman aged 18-29 years in good health.

This clonotype was seen at least ten times. The chain joins TRBV20-1 to TRBJ1-6; D ambiguous. V lost 5 bases, J lost 7 bases, and 15 bases lay in between. The CDR3 is made up of 14 amino acids. Germline CDR1 reads DFQATT; CDR2 reads SNEGSKA (reference sequence). This chain's CDR3 is CSAAQSVVNSPLHF. CDR3 nucleotide sequence: TGCAGTGCTGCCCAGTCGGTGGTAAATTCACCCCTCCACTTT.

The chain recombines TRBV20-1 with TRBJ2-1; TRBD2 matches 14 bases. The CDR3 spans 16 residues. CDR1 and CDR2 (germline): DFQATT, SNEGSKA (reference sequence). With V trimmed by 1 base and J by 2 bases, 1 base remained unmatched. The CDR3 reads CSARGTSGRPYNEQFF. The CDR3 nucleotides are TGCAGTGCTAGAGGGACTAGCGGGAGGCCCTACAATGAGCAGTTCTTC.

This clonotype was counted ten times or more. The CDR3 bases are TGTGCCAGCACCCTTGGGAACGGGGGGAGGACAGATACGCAGTATTTT. It is translated as CASTLGNGGRTDTQYF. The chain combines TRBV12-3 or TRBV12-4 with TRBJ2-3; 7 bases fit TRBD2. V shed 7 bases, J shed 3 bases, and the junction held 13 bases outside the gene matches. The CDR3 loop spans 16 amino acids.

This clonotype was recorded at least ten times. The V and J genes are TRBV20-1 and TRBJ2-1; D unresolved. The CDR3 is 17 residues long. Germline V CDR1 and CDR2: DFQATT, SNEGSKA (reference sequence). V dropped 1 base and J dropped 0 bases, with 16 bases sitting between them. Here the CDR3 DNA reads TGCAGTGCTAGAGCCCTCGTTGAGGAGAGCTCCTACAATGAGCAGTTCTTC. Protein sequence: CSARALVEESSYNEQFF.

The chain is built from TRBV4-1 and TRBJ2-1, with 8 bases aligning to TRBD2. CDR3 length equals 13 residues. The germline CDR1 and CDR2 sequences are MGHRA and YSYEKL. J gave up 10 bases and V 4 bases, and 6 bases lay outside the gene matches. The CDR3 spells CASSRLRGGEQFF. The CDR3 bases are TGCGCCAGCAGCCGCCTACGCGGGGGGGAGCAGTTCTTC.

There are a few counts of this clonotype. V and J are TRBV2 and TRBJ2-2, with a possible D match to TRBD1 (5 bases). Germline V gene data show CDR1 as SNHLY and CDR2 as FYNNEI. This CDR3 has 13 residues. Between the trimmed V and J ends, which lost 8 bases and 1 base, there was a span of 8 bases. In DNA, the CDR3 is TGTGCCAGCCTAGGGGTGAACACCGGGGAGCTGTTTTTT. It yields the protein CASLGVNTGELFF.

This clonotype was detected only a few times. V usage is TRBV20-1 and J usage is TRBJ1-2; D gene uncertain. CDR3 length equals 14 residues. Germline lookup yields CDR1 DFQATT and CDR2 SNEGSKA (reference sequence). Trimming removed 1 base from V and 3 bases from J, with 12 bases in between. For the CDR3, the DNA is TGCAGTGCTAGAGCAGGCCCCGGGTACTATGGCTACACCTTC. It translates to CSARAGPGYYGYTF.

The rearrangement links TRBV15 to TRBJ2-2; possibly TRBD1 or TRBD2 for D (5 bases each). V was clipped by 3 bases and J by 4 bases, with 6 bases between them. Per the germline V gene, CDR1 is LNHNV and CDR2 is YYDKDF (reference sequence). The CDR3 spans 13 residues. This chain's CDR3 is CATSRRGTGELFF. DNA of the CDR3: TGTGCCACCAGCAGGAGGGGCACCGGGGAGCTGTTTTTT.

The chain uses TRBV20-1 and TRBJ1-2, with TRBD1 matching 8 bases. Losses at the gene ends were 0 bases for V and 8 bases for J; bases not matched to a gene: 11. Germline V lookup: CDR1 DFQATT, CDR2 SNEGSKA (reference sequence). This CDR3 contains 15 residues. The CDR3 loop reads CSARDSGGGVEGYTF. CDR3 DNA sequence: TGCAGTGCTAGAGACTCAGGGGGCGGCGTTGAAGGCTACACCTTC.